This TCR beta chain was captured in a study of preoperative IRX-2 immunotherapy in early breast cancer. Sample treatment: preoperative locoregional IRX-2 cytokine immunotherapy. This phase Ib study tested locoregional IRX-2 cytokine immunotherapy given before surgery. CDR1 and CDR2 from the germline V gene are MGHRA and YSYEKL. V lost 0 bases and J lost 6, with 12 bases in between. The CDR3 totals 16 residues. TCRdb keeps only in-frame clones here, not all; method: immunoSEQ multiplex PCR. The sample yields roughly 3,500 clones, about 85% seen once. This TCR was recovered from a human donor with breast cancer. The specimen comprised tumor tissue, sampled before IRX-2 immunotherapy. V is TRBV4-1 and J is TRBJ1-6, with a weak D call TRBD1 (5 bases). The CDR3, as DNA: TGCGCCAGCAGCCAAGAGGGAGGGGCTTTTAATTCACCCCTCCACTTT. This codes for CASSQEGGAFNSPLHF.